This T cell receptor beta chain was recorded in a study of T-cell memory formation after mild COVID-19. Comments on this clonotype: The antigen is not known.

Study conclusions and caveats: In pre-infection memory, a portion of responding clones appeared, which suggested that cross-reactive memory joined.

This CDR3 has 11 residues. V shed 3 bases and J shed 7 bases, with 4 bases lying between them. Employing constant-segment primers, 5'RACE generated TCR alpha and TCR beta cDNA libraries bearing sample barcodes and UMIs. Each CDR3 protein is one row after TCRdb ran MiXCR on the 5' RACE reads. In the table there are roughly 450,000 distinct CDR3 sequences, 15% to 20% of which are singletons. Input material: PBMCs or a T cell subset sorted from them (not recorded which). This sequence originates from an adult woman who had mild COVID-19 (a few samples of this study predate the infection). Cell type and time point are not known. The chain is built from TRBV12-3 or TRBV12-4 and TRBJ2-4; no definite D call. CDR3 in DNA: TGTGCCAGCAGTTTGGGCAACATTCAGTACTTC. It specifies CASSLGNIQYF.